This T cell receptor (beta chain) was recovered during a study of blood T cell repertoires in COVID-19 (dated by TCRdb to the early 2020s). Describing the broader study: Samples covering the acute and convalescent phases of COVID-19 were provided by collaborators in the United States, Italy and Spain. HLA class I and class II types, where available, came from metadata supplied by the sample provider rather than from assay-based typing. The dataset comprised deeply sampled blood TCRbeta repertoires from subjects exposed to, actively infected with, or recovered from COVID-19. The samples were drawn from two sources: the first 160 participants of the ongoing ImmuneRACE study, and 950 to 1,500 subjects contributed by 6 global collaborators. A freely available public database, intended as a resource for researchers studying the immune response to SARS-CoV-2, is where the repertoires were released. The prospective study material was composed of cDNA or gDNA derived from T cells, B-cell-depleted T cells, or PBMCs. A de-identified subject ID, COVID-19 status, age in years and sex were almost always included in the sample metadata. The paper's findings and limits, for the study overall: The quantity of clinical and demographic metadata differed by source and by participant and was supplied without curation.

TCRbeta CDR3 regions were amplified from genomic DNA by means of the immunoSEQ Assay, a bias-controlled multiplex PCR. The study's processing was this. The number of nucleated cells in each sample was estimated by amplification of reference gene primers within the assay. To quantify the absolute abundance of each unique TCRbeta CDR3 rearrangement, sequence reads were collapsed and filtered. For each sample, productive Simpson clonality was calculated as the square root of Simpson's diversity index across productive rearrangements. The table comes from immuneACCESS by way of TCRdb, which keeps in-frame sequences with V and J called. Part of the clones is missing from these tables; in studies checked, under half for an unresolved V gene and the rest for unknown reasons. V and J calls and clone size are given by that table; D and trimming were obtained from the DNA. This sample gives roughly 250,000 clones in total; approximately 83% of them show up just once. The top ten clonotypes cover approximately 4.8% of the sample.

As concerns this clone: Its antigen has not been determined. It has no much larger one-base neighbor in the sample; base qualities were not kept.

Collaborating institutions collected whole blood in K2EDTA tubes following their own protocols. Collaborator samples were shipped for TCRbeta analysis as frozen whole blood, isolated PBMCs, or DNA extracted from either sample type. Per the germline V gene, MDHEN is the CDR1 and SYDVKM is the CDR2. From the cysteine up to the phenylalanine, the CDR3 has a length of 14 residues. Only the CDR3 portion is preserved as DNA: 42 bases, with reading frame beginning at the first base. V is clipped by 4 bases and J by 3 bases, and the sequence between their germline boundaries is 12 bases long. The rearranged chain carries TRBV28 and TRBJ1-1, with no confidently assigned D gene. The sequence derives from a man between 45 and 60 years old with active or convalescent COVID-19. Sequencing used peripheral blood. The DNA sequence is given as TGTGCCAGCAGTTCAAGTGGGGAGGACACTGAAGCTTTCTTT. Translation gives CASSSSGEDTEAFF.